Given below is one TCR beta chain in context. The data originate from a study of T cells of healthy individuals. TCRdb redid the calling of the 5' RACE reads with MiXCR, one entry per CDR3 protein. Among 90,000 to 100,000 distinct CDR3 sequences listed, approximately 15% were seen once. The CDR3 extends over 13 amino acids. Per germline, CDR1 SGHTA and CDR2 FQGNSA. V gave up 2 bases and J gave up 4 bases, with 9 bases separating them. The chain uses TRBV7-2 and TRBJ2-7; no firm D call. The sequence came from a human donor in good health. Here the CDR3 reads CASSLRPEYEQYF. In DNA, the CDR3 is TGTGCCAGCAGCTTACGTCCCGAGTACGAGCAGTACTTC.